This T cell receptor beta chain was sequenced in a study of blood T cell repertoires in COVID-19. Study background: The United States, Italy and Spain supplied acute and convalescent COVID-19 samples. PBMCs, B-cell-depleted T cells, or T cells were the source of the cDNA or gDNA that made up the material.

As originally analysed: Amplification of reference gene primers provided the estimated nucleated cell counts. This table comes from immunoSEQ multiplex PCR, and its TCRdb copy is limited to in-frame clones, with some not included. V, J and clone size are taken as reported in that table, and D and trimming were inferred from the DNA itself. The sample yields over 25,000 clones, around nine tenths seen once. Per germline, CDR1 SGHTA and CDR2 FQGTGA. The ends were cut back, 7 bases at V and 1 base at J, with 10 bases in the middle. The CDR3 runs 13 residues. J is TRBJ1-1 and V is TRBV7-3; weak D call: TRBD1 (5 bases). The TCR was taken from a human donor in a cohort sampled during active COVID-19. The donor label of this sample is uncertain. Sequences were obtained from peripheral blood. Here the CDR3 DNA reads TGTGCCAGCAAAGGACAACCGAACACTGAAGCTTTCTTT. Its protein is CASKGQPNTEAFF.